This TCR beta chain emerged from a study of human T cells and chemical hapten exposure. Study details: The sensitizing agent was 2% DPC, placed on roughly 2 cm by roughly 2 cm of upper inner arm skin.

For this clonotype: No antigen is known for it.

During construction of the library, unique molecular identifiers were attached to individual cDNA molecules for quantitative, reproducible TCR counting. Via MiXCR, TCRdb re-called the RACE reads, giving one row per CDR3 protein. The sample lists 25,000 to 30,000 distinct CDR3 sequences, approximately 10% seen once, with about 6.6% in the top ten. Study outcomes and limitations: Higher patch test scores went with higher counts of PT1 expanded TCRs. Versus controls, expanded TCRs had significantly more large CDR3 similarity clusters.

Time point meaning: patch test 2, 6 weeks after DPC sensitization. The treatment was: therapeutic diphenylcyclopropenone sensitization with weekly scalp DPC. The germline V and J ends were trimmed by 8 bases and 6 bases, with 7 bases remaining between them. This CDR3 comprises 11 residues. Source: whole blood, taken in connection with sensitization to the hapten diphenylcyclopropenone (DPC). This clonotype originated in a man under 40 with alopecia areata. Some clones in this sample may be carry-over from other donors' samples. V gene TRBV12-3 or TRBV12-4 combines with J gene TRBJ2-2; D gene unclear. CDR3 in DNA: TGTGCCAGCGGCGGAGCCGGGGAGCTGTTTTTT. Translating it yields CASGGAGELFF.